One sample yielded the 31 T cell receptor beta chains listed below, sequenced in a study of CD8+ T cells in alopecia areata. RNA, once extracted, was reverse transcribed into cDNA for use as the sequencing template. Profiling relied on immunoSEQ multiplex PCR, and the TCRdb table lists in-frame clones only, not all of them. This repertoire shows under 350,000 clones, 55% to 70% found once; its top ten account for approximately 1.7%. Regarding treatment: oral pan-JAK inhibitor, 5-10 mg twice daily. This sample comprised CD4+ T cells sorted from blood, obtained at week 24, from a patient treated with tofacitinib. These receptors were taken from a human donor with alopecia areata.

The CDR3 region has the DNA TGTGCCATCACCTCAACAGGGTTGAACAATCCGAACACTGAAGCTTTCTTT. Amino acids: CAITSTGLNNPNTEAFF. The rearrangement uses TRBV10-3 and TRBJ1-1; D perhaps matches TRBD1 (6 bases). Germline V gene sequence: CDR1 ENHRY, CDR2 SYGVKD. The CDR3 is 17 amino acids. The ends were cut back, 7 bases at V and 1 base at J, with 22 bases in the middle.

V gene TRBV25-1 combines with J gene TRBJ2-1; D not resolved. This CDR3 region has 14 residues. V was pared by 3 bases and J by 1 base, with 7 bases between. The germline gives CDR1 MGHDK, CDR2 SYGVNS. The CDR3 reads CASSDGVSYNEQFF. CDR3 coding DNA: TGTGCCAGCAGTGATGGGGTATCCTACAATGAGCAGTTCTTC.

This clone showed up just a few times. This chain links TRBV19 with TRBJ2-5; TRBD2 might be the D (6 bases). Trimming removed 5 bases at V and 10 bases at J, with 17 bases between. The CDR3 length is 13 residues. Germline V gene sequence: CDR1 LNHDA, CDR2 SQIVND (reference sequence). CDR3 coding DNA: TGTGCCAGTAGTGGAGACCGGGACTCACACCAGTACTTC. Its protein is CASSGDRDSHQYF.

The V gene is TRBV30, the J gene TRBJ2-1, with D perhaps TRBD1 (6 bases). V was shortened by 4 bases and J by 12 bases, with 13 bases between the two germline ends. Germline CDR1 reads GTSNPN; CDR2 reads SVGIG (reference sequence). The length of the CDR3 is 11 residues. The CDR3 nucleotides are TGTGCCTGGAATAACAGGGTCATGCAGTTCTTC. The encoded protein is CAWNNRVMQFF.

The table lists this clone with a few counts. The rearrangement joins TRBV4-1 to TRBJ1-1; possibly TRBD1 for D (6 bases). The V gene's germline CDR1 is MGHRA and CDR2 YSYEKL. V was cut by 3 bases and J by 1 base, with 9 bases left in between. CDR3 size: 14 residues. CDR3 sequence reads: CASSHQGRNTEAFF. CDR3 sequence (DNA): TGCGCCAGCAGCCACCAGGGGAGGAACACTGAAGCTTTCTTT.

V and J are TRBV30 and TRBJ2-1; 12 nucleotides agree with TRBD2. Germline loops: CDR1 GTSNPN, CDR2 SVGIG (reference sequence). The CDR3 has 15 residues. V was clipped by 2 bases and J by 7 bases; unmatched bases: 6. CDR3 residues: CAWSRTSGEENEQFF. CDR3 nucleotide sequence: TGTGCCTGGAGTCGGACTAGCGGGGAGGAAAATGAGCAGTTCTTC.

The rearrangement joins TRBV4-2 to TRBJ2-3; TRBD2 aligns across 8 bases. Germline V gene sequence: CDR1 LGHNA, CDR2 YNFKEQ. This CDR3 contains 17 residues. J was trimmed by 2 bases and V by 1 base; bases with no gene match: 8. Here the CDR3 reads CASSQGQAGDPTDTQYF. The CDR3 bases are TGTGCCAGCAGCCAAGGGCAAGCGGGGGATCCCACAGATACGCAGTATTTT.

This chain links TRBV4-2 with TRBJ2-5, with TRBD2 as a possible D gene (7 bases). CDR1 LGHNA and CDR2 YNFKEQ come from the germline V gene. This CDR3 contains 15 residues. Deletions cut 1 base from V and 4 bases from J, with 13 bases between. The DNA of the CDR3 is TGTGCCAGCAGCCAAGGTCGGGGGGCCGGAGAGACCCAGTACTTC. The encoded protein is CASSQGRGAGETQYF.

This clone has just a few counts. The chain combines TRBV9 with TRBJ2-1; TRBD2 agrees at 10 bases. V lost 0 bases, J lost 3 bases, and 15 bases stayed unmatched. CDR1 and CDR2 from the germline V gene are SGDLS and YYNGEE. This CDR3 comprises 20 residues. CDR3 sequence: CASSVGDLAGAVDSYNEQFF. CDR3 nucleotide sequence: TGTGCCAGCAGCGTAGGAGACCTAGCGGGGGCCGTAGATAGCTACAATGAGCAGTTCTTC.

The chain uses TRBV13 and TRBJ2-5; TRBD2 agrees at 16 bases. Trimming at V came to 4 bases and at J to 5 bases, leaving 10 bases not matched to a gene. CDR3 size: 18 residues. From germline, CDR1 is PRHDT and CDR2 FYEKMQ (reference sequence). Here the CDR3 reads CASSSTSGLAGGRETQYF. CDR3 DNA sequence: TGTGCCAGCAGCTCCACGTCGGGACTAGCGGGGGGGCGCGAGACCCAGTACTTC. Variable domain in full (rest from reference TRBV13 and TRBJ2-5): AAGVIQSPRHLIKEKRETATLKCYPIPRHDTVYWYQQGPGQDPQFLISFYEKMQSDKGSIPDRFSAQQFSDYHSELNMSSLELGDSALYFCASSSTSGLAGGRETQYFGPGTRLLVL.

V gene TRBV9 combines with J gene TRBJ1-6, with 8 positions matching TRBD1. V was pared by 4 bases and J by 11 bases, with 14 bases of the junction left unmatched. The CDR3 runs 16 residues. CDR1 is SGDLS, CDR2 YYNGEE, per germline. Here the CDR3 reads CASSTNRGGIDPPLHF. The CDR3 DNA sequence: TGTGCCAGCAGCACAAACAGGGGGGGAATTGATCCACCCCTCCACTTT.

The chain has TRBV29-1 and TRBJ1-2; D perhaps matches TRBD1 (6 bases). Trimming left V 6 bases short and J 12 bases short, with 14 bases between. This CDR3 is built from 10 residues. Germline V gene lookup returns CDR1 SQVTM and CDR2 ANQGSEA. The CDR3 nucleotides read TGCAGCGTATCTAACAGGGAAAACACCTTC. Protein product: CSVSNRENTF.

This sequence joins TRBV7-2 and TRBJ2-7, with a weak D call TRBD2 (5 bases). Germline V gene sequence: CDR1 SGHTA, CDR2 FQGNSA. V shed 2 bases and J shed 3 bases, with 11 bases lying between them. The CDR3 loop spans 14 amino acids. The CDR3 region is CASSLTGKDYEQYF. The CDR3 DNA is TGTGCCAGCAGCTTAACGGGAAAGGACTACGAGCAGTACTTC.

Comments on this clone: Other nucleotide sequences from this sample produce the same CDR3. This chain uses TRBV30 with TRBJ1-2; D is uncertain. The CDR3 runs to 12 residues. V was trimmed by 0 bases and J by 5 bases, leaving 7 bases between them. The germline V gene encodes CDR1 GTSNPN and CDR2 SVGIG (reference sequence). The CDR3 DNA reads TGTGCCTGGAGTGTAGGAGTATATGGCTACACCTTC. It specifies CAWSVGVYGYTF.

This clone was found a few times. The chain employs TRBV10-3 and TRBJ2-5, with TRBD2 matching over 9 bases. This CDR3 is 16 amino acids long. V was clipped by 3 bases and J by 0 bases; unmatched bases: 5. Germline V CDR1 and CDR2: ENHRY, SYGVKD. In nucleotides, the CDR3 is TGTGCCATCAGTGACCCGACTAGCGGAGACCAAGAGACCCAGTACTTC. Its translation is CAISDPTSGDQETQYF.

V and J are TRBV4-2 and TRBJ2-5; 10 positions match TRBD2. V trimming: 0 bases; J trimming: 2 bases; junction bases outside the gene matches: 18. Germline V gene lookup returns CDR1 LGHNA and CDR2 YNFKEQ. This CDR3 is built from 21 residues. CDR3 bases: TGTGCCAGCAGCCAAGACAGATTAGCGGGGGGATCCCCCACCACTCAAGAGACCCAGTACTTC. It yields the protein CASSQDRLAGGSPTTQETQYF.

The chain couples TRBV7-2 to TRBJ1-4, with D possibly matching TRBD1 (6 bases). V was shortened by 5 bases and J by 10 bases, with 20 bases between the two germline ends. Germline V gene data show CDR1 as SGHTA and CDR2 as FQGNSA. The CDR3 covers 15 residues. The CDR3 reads CASSHRDTIPGKLFF. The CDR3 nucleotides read TGTGCCAGCAGCCACCGGGACACCATCCCGGGAAAACTGTTTTTT.

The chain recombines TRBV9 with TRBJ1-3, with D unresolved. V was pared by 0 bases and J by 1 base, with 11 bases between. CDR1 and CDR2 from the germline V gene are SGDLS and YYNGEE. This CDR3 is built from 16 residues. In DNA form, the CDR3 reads TGTGCCAGCAGCGTAGCCCCTCGAGGGTCTGGAAACACCATATATTTT. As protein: CASSVAPRGSGNTIYF.

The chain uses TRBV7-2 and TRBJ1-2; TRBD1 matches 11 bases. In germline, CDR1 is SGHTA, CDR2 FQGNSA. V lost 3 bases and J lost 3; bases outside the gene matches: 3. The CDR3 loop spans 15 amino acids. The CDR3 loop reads CASSFGGQGDYGYTF. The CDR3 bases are TGTGCCAGCAGCTTTGGGGGACAGGGGGACTATGGCTACACCTTC.

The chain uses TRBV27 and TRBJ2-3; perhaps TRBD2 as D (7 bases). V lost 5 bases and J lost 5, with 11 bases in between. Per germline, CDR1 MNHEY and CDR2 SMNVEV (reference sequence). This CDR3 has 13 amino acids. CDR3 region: CASSPGGLDTQYF. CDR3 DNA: TGTGCCAGCAGTCCCGGGGGGCTAGATACGCAGTATTTT.

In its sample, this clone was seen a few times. CDR3 amino acids: CACLRDRRNYGYTF. Here the CDR3 DNA reads TGTGCCTGCCTCCGGGACAGAAGGAACTATGGCTACACCTTC. This chain links TRBV30 with TRBJ1-2; 7 nucleotides align to TRBD1. The J segment lost 2 bases and the V segment lost 6 bases, leaving 9 bases of the junction unmatched. This CDR3 has 14 amino acids. Germline-derived CDR1 and CDR2 are GTSNPN and SVGIG (reference sequence).

The CDR3 is CATSRDTDTQYF. The CDR3 DNA reads TGTGCCACCAGCAGAGATACAGATACGCAGTATTTT. This chain links TRBV15 with TRBJ2-3; no firm D call. This CDR3 contains 12 residues. V was cut by 0 bases and J by 3 bases, with 1 base left in between. Per germline, CDR1 LNHNV and CDR2 YYDKDF (reference sequence).

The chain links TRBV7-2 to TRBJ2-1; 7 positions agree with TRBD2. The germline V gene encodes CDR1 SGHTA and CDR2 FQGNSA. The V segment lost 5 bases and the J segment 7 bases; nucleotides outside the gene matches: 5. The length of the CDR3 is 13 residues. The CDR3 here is CASSGRLANEQFF. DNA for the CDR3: TGTGCCAGCAGCGGTAGACTAGCTAATGAGCAGTTCTTC.

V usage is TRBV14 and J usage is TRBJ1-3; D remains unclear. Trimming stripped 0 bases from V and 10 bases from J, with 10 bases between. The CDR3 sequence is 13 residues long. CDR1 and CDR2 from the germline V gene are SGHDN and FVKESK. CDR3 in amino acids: CASSQDRRGTIYF. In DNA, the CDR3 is TGTGCCAGCAGCCAAGATCGACGGGGTACCATATATTTT.

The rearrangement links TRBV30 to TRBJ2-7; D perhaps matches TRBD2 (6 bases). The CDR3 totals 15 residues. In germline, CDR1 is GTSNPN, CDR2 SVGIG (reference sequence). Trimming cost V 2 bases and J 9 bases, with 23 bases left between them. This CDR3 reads CAWSFPRVGGIGQYF. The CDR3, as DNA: TGTGCCTGGAGTTTCCCAAGGGTTGGGGGGATCGGGCAGTACTTC.

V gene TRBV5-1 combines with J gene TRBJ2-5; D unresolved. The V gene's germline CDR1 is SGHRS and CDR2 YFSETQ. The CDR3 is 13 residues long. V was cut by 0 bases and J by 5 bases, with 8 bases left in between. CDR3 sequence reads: CASSLGTEETQYF. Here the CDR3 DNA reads TGCGCCAGCAGCTTGGGGACCGAGGAGACCCAGTACTTC.

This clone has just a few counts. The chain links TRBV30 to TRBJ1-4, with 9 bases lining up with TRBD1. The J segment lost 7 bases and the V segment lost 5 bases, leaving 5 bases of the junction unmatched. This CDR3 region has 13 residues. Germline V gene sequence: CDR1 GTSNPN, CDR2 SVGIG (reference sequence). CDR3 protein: CAWGRQGVEKLFF. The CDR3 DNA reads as TGTGCCTGGGGCAGACAGGGGGTTGAAAAACTGTTTTTT.

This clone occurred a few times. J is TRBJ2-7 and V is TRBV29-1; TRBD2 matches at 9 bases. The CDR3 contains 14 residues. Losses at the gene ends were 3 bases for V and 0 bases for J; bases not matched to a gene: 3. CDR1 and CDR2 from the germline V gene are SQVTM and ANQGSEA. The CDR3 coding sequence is TGCAGCGTTGAGTCTAGCGGGGACTCCTACGAGCAGTACTTC. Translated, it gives CSVESSGDSYEQYF.

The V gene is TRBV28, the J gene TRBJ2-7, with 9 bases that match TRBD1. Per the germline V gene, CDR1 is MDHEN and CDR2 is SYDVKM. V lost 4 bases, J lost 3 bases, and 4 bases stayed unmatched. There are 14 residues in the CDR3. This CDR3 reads CASSSGTGLYEQYF. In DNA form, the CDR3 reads TGTGCCAGCAGTTCCGGGACAGGGCTCTACGAGCAGTACTTC.

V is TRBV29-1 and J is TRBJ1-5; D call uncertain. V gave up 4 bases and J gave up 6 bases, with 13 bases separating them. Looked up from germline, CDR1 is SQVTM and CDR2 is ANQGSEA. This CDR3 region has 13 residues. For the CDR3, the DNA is TGCAGCGTTGCTGTAGGAATCGGTCAGCCCCAGCATTTT. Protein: CSVAVGIGQPQHF.

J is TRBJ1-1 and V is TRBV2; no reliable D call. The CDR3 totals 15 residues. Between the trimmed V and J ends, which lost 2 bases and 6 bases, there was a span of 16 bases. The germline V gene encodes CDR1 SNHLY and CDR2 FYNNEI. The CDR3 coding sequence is TGTGCCAGCAGTGAAATGCGCCCGGGTTGGGCTGAAGCTTTCTTT. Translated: CASSEMRPGWAEAFF. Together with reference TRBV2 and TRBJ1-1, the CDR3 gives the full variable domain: EPEVTQTPSHQVTQMGQEVILRCVPISNHLYFYWYRQILGQKVEFLVSFYNNEISEKSEIFDDQFSVERPDGSNFTLKIRSTKLEDSAMYFCASSEMRPGWAEAFFGQGTRLTVV.